The 3 T cell receptor beta chains below were found in one sample sequenced in a study of cytomegalovirus exposure and HLA in healthy donors. PCR primers comprised 60 Vbeta and 13 Jbeta primers. Sequenced by immunoSEQ multiplex PCR; TCRdb stores in-frame clones only, minus some. The data hold 150,000 to 200,000 clones, with around 83% observed a single time. Sequencing used PBMCs. The receptor source for this set is a man aged 50-59 years in good health and CMV-seropositive.

This sequence joins TRBV30 and TRBJ2-7; 10 bases are a match to TRBD2. V shed 4 bases and J 4 bases; nucleotides not matched to a gene: 7. The V gene's germline CDR1 is GTSNPN and CDR2 SVGIG (reference sequence). This CDR3 spans 14 amino acids. The CDR3, as DNA: TGTGCCTGGAATCCAGCTAGCGGGAGTTACGAGCAGTACTTC. It codes for CAWNPASGSYEQYF.

This clone was detected once. This chain joins TRBV6-5 and TRBJ2-1, with 12 bases lining up with TRBD1. After removal of 0 bases from V and 10 bases from J, the junction contained 7 bases not matched to a gene. CDR3 length equals 16 residues. Looked up from germline, CDR1 is MNHEY and CDR2 is SVGAGI. CDR3 protein: CASSYSRGTGGGEQFF. Here the CDR3 DNA reads TGTGCCAGCAGTTACTCGAGAGGGACAGGGGGCGGGGAGCAGTTCTTC.

The sample holds one count of this clone. The chain links TRBV4-1 to TRBJ1-1; possibly TRBD1 for D (6 bases). The length of the CDR3 is 13 residues. V was shortened by 3 bases and J by 1 base, with 6 bases between the two germline ends. Germline assignment: CDR1 MGHRA and CDR2 YSYEKL. CDR3 amino acids: CASSQTGNTEAFF. The CDR3 region has the DNA TGCGCCAGCAGCCAGACAGGGAACACTGAAGCTTTCTTT.